The source of this T cell receptor beta chain is a study of neoadjuvant anti-PD-1 for oral cavity cancer. About the research overall: Nivolumab at 3 mg/kg was mostly given biweekly, three to four doses, pre-surgery.

PBMCs were not maintained or expanded in culture before analysis. Regarding this clone: Antigen: not known.

Clones were read by immunoSEQ multiplex PCR, and TCRdb kept only the in-frame ones, dropping some. The sample holds about 7,000 clones; about three quarters are singletons and the top ten take under 3.5%. General observations from the study: Treg/Th17 ratio rose with pretreatment blood and fell with post-treatment tumor TCRbeta clonality.

This CDR3 is 16 amino acids long. V lost 2 bases and J 3 bases, leaving 17 bases between the germline ends. Germline lookup yields CDR1 MNHNS and CDR2 SASEGT. The chain couples TRBV6-1 to TRBJ2-7; D may match TRBD1 or TRBD2 (6 bases each). The sample in question was PBMCs, obtained before nivolumab (anti-PD-1) treatment. The TCR comes from a person aged 40-85 years with oral cavity squamous cell carcinoma. The CDR3 DNA reads as TGTGCCAGCAGTGAACAGGGGACTCGGGGAAGCTACGAGCAGTACTTC. This encodes CASSEQGTRGSYEQYF.